The 5 T cell receptor beta chains below come from one sample, sequenced in a study of long-term antiretroviral therapy in people with HIV. At the survey level, the v3.0 immunoSEQ assay was run. The data were produced by immunoSEQ multiplex PCR, yet TCRdb's version contains in-frame clones alone and is incomplete. The sample consists of about 35,000 clones, over 60% of them appearing once. The material was unsorted PBMCs, obtained 2 years after starting antiretroviral therapy. Receptors were obtained from a woman aged 45-59 years with HIV.

This sequence joins TRBV10-3 and TRBJ2-7; D gene unclear. The germline V and J ends were trimmed by 3 bases and 6 bases, with 12 bases remaining between them. The CDR3 covers 13 residues. CDR1 ENHRY and CDR2 SYGVKD come from the germline V gene. The CDR3 sequence: CAISEGIGREQYV. In nucleotides, the CDR3 is TGTGCCATCAGTGAAGGGATCGGGCGCGAGCAGTACGTC.

The chain couples TRBV12-5 to TRBJ2-7, with D tentatively TRBD2 (5 bases). The CDR3 has 14 residues. V was pared by 2 bases and J by 4 bases, with 12 bases between. Looked up from germline, CDR1 is LGHNT and CDR2 is FRNRAP. The CDR3 reads CASGLRGWKYEQYV. In nucleotides, the CDR3 is TGTGCTAGTGGTTTGCGAGGGTGGAAATACGAGCAGTACGTC.

This clone has a single count. This chain connects TRBV7-2 to TRBJ2-7, with 7 bases matching TRBD2. Germline V gene data show CDR1 as SGHTA and CDR2 as FQGNSA. Germline trimming cut 4 bases from V and 2 bases from J; bases unmatched to any gene: 5. This CDR3 spans 14 amino acids. CDR3 amino acids: CASSSWGGPYEQYV. CDR3 sequence (DNA): TGTGCCAGCAGCTCCTGGGGGGGACCCTACGAGCAGTACGTC.

The genes are TRBV7-8 and TRBJ2-2, with a weak D call TRBD1 (6 bases). CDR3 length equals 16 residues. V was trimmed by 5 bases and J by 7 bases, leaving 20 bases between them. Germline V gives CDR1 SGHVS, CDR2 FQNEAQ. CDR3 in DNA: TGTGCCAGCAGCATAGGAGGACAGAAAAGGATCGGGGAGCTGTTTTTT. This sequence encodes CASSIGGQKRIGELFF.

V is TRBV7-3 and J is TRBJ1-1; D is unclear. V was cut by 5 bases and J by 5 bases, with 9 bases left in between. CDR1 is SGHTA and CDR2 is FQGTGA in the germline V gene. CDR3 length: 12 residues. The CDR3, as DNA: TGTGCCAGCAGCACGTCGGGGACTGAAGCTTTCTTT. Translation: CASSTSGTEAFF.